These T cell receptor beta chains were read from a single sample in a study of cytomegalovirus exposure and HLA in healthy donors. TCRdb keeps only in-frame clones here, not all; method: immunoSEQ multiplex PCR. In the table there are some 190,000 clones, 77% of which are singletons. The specimen was PBMCs. Receptors originate from a man in his late teens or twenties in good health and CMV-seronegative. Both conserved end residues are part of each CDR3. Fields, in order: D gene, V gene, clone size, J gene, CDR3 protein, CDR3 DNA. A D gene is named only where the DNA matches it firmly. Expanded clones get a size class; other rows say once, few or many, or leave the size out.

TRBD1	TRBV4-2	NA	TRBJ2-6	CASSPGQRTSGANVLTF	TGTGCCAGCAGCCCGGGACAGAGGACTTCTGGGGCCAACGTCCTGACTTTC
TRBD1	TRBV19	NA	TRBJ1-6	CASRGQGNNSPLHF	TGTGCCAGTAGGGGACAGGGAAATAATTCACCCCTCCACTTT
TRBD1	TRBV7-3	NA	TRBJ2-7	CASSLGQTF	TGTGCCAGCAGCTTGGGACAGACCTTC
TRBD1	TRBV18	NA	TRBJ2-7	CASSPWDRGYEQYF	TGTGCCAGCTCACCATGGGACAGGGGTTACGAGCAGTACTTC
NA	TRBV5-6	NA	TRBJ2-3	CASSGGPGTDTQYF	TGTGCCAGCAGCGGAGGGCCGGGGACAGATACGCAGTATTTT
NA	TRBV7-9	NA	TRBJ1-6	CASSPAGKYNSPLHF	TGTGCCAGCAGCCCCGCAGGGAAATATAATTCACCCCTCCACTTT
NA	TRBV30	NA	TRBJ2-2	CAWSAQDFYTGELFF	TGTGCCTGGAGTGCCCAGGACTTCTACACCGGGGAGCTGTTTTTT
NA	TRBV25-1	NA	TRBJ2-1	CASSDPADRGQDEQFF	TGTGCCAGCAGTGACCCGGCAGATAGGGGTCAGGATGAGCAGTTCTTC
NA	TRBV18	few	TRBJ2-1	CASSPPRGWSYNEQFF	TGTGCCAGCTCACCACCGCGGGGATGGTCCTACAATGAGCAGTTCTTC
NA	TRBV13	NA	TRBJ2-1	CASSLGGGLYNEQFF	TGTGCCAGCAGCTTAGGGGGAGGACTCTACAATGAGCAGTTCTTC
NA	TRBV7-9	NA	TRBJ2-7	CSSSLLSYEQYF	TGTTCCAGCAGCTTGCTCAGCTACGAGCAGTACTTC
NA	TRBV5-6	NA	TRBJ2-5	CASSLIPGRTRGTQYF	TGTGCCAGCAGCTTGATCCCAGGGAGGACAAGAGGGACCCAGTACTTC
NA	TRBV18	NA	TRBJ2-3	CASSPGIGAGGTDTQYF	TGTGCCAGCTCACCGGGTATAGGGGCCGGCGGCACAGATACGCAGTATTTT
TRBD2	TRBV7-7	once	TRBJ2-3	CASSVSGGVTDTQYF	TGTGCTAGCAGCGTTAGCGGGGGGGTCACAGATACGCAGTATTTT
TRBD2	TRBV9	NA	TRBJ2-7	CASSAGASGNYEQYF	TGTGCCAGCAGCGCTGGGGCTAGCGGGAACTACGAGCAGTACTTC